This TCR beta chain appears in the sequencing data of a study of T cells after yellow fever vaccination. Study results and caveats: Repertoires obtained by FACS sorting could include abundant clonotypes that entered as contaminants from the bulk population.

CDR3 length: 16 residues. The germline gives CDR1 SEHNR, CDR2 FQNEAQ (reference sequence). V lost 1 base to trimming and J lost 7 bases, with 16 bases between them. With regard to this clonotype: Its antigen is unidentified.

In TCRdb, the 5' RACE reads were re-called with MiXCR into one record per CDR3 protein. The sample comprises some 200,000 distinct CDR3 sequences, 11% of which are singletons, and 35% to 40% rests with the top ten. V gene TRBV7-9 combines with J gene TRBJ1-4, with D unresolved. The origin of this receptor is a man aged 18 to 30 who received the YFV17D yellow fever vaccine. Sequences were derived from CD8+ T cells sorted from PBMCs, sampled 15 days after the yellow fever booster vaccination. CDR3 in DNA: TGTGCCAGCAGCTTAGAAGAGGCGTATCGGGCTGAAAAACTGTTTTTT. Protein product: CASSLEEAYRAEKLFF. The full variable domain, its missing parts supplied by reference TRBV7-9 and TRBJ1-4, is DTGVSQNPRHKITKRGQNVTFRCDPISEHNRLYWYRQTLGQGPEFLTYFQNEAQLEKSRLLSDRFSAERPKGSFSTLEIQRTEQGDSAMYLCASSLEEAYRAEKLFFGSGTQLSVL.